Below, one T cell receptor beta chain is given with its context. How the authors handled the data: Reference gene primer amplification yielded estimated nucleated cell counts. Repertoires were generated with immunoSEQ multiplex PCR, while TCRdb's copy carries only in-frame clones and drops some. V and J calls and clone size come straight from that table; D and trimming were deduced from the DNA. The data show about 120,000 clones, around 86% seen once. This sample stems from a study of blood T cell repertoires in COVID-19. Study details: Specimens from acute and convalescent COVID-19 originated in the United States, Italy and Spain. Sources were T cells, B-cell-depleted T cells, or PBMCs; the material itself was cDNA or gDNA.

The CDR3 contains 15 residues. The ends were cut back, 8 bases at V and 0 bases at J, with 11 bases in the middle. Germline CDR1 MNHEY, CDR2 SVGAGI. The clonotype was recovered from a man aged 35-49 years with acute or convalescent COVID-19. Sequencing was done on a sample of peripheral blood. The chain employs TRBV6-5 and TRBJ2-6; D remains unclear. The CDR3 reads CASELRHSGANVLTF. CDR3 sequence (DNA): TGTGCCAGCGAACTCCGCCACTCTGGGGCCAACGTCCTGACTTTC.